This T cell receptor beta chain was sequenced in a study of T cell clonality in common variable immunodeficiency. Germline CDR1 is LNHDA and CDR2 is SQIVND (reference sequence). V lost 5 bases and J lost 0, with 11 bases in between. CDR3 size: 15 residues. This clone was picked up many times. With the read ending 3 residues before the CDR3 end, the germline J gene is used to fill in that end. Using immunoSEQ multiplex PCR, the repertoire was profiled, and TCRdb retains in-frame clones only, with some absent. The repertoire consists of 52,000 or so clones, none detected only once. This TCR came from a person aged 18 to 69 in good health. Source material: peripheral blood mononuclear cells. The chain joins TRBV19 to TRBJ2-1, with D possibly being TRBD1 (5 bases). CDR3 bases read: TGTGCCAGTAGTGAAGACAGCAGCTCCTACAATGAG. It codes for CASSEDSSSYNE. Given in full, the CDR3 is CASSEDSSSYNEQFF.